Given below is one T cell receptor beta chain in context. The antigen remains undetermined. This specimen comes from a study of cytomegalovirus exposure and HLA in healthy donors. The PCR used 60 Vbeta and 13 Jbeta primers. TCRdb's copy holds only in-frame clones and misses some; the assay was immunoSEQ multiplex PCR. The sample comprises 150,000 to 200,000 clones, 80% of which are singletons, and around 5.4% rests with the top ten. Whole-study findings and limits: In an earlier analysis, in approximately 570 donors, most V segments appeared productive either ~90% or ~30% of the time. Researchers reported in a later analysis that common viral pathogens appeared linked to several top clusters. A link between a missense DCLRE1C variant and TCR beta V- and J-gene trimming emerged from a later analysis.

The source material was PBMCs. The clonotype originates from a middle-aged man in good health and CMV-seronegative.

Here the CDR3 reads CAISTGLADSYEQYF. Written as DNA, the CDR3 is TGTGCCATCAGTACGGGACTAGCGGACTCCTACGAGCAGTACTTC. The chain joins TRBV10-3 to TRBJ2-5; TRBD2 matches at 11 bases. The tail of the sequence fits TRBJ2-7 better, so the J call may be wrong. The CDR3 has 15 amino acids. Germline CDR1 is ENHRY and CDR2 is SYGVKD.